The T cell receptor (beta chain) described here comes from a study of blood T cells in healthy people across ages. The study, taken as a whole, reports: Greater diversity and more naive CD4+ cells were seen in long-lived donors than in aged donors. The unknown donor CMV status may have confounded expanded clonotype changes.

Combining a sample-barcoded 5' primer with a J-beta primer mix, a second PCR ran for 7 to 11 cycles. A template-switch adaptor containing 12 random nucleotides labeled each cDNA molecule. TCRdb re-called the 5' RACE reads through MiXCR, storing one row per CDR3 protein. The data contain about 1.8 million distinct CDR3 sequences, around 48% of them singletons. The germline gives CDR1 KGHDR, CDR2 SFDVKD. There are 16 residues in the CDR3. The ends lost 3 bases at V and 7 bases at J; junction bases unmatched: 4. The table lists this clonotype with many counts. Antigen specificity is unknown. This chain links TRBV24-1 with TRBJ2-1; TRBD2 matches 14 bases. Sequencing used blood. The receptor comes from a woman aged 40 to 50 in good health. Here the CDR3 reads CATSDRTSGGSNEQFF. The CDR3 DNA follows: TGTGCCACCAGTGATCGGACTAGCGGGGGGTCAAATGAGCAGTTCTTC.